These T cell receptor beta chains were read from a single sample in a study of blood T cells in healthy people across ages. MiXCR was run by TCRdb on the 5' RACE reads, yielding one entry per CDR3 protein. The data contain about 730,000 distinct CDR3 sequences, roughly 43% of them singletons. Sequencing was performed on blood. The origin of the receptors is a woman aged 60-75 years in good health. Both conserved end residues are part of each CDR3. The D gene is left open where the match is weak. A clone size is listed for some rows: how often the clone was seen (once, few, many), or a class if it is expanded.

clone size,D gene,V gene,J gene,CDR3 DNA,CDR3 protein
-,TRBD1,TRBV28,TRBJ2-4,TGTGCCAGCAGGACCCTTCCTGACAGGGGCATGGCCAAAAACATTCAGTACTTC,CASRTLPDRGMAKNIQYF
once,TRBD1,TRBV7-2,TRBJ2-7,TGTGCCAGCAGCTTGTCCGGACAGGTGACCTACGAGCAGTACTTC,CASSLSGQVTYEQYF
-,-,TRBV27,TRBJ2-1,TGTGCCAGCAGTTTCGGTCAGGGCAAAGCCAATGAGCAGTTCTTC,CASSFGQGKANEQFF
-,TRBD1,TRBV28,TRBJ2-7,TGTGCCAGTACTACAGGGGCCCGATCCTACGAGCAGTACTTC,CASTTGARSYEQYF
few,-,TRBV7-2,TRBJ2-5,TGTGCCAGCAGCTTAGTTAATGGGGGACAAGAGACCCAGTACTTC,CASSLVNGGQETQYF
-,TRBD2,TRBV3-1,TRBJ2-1,TGTGCCAGCAGCCATGTGAGCGGGATGGTGGATGAGCAGTTCTTC,CASSHVSGMVDEQFF
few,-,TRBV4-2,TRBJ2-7,TGTGCCAGCAGCCAAGCTAGGGGTACCTACGAGCAGTACTTC,CASSQARGTYEQYF
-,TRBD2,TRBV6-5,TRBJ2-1,TGTGCCACAACACCAGCGGGAGATGACTACAATGAGCAGTTCTTC,CATTPAGDDYNEQFF
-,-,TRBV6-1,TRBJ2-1,TGTGCCAGCAGTGACGGGACTCTACGGGAGGAGCAGTTCTTC,CASSDGTLREEQFF
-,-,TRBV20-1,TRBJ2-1,TGCAGAGCTAGAAGTCTCCAGGGGTCCTACAATGAGCAGTTCTTC,CRARSLQGSYNEQFF
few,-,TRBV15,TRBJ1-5,TGTGCCACCAGCAGAGGACAGAGTAGCAATCAGCCCCAGCATTTT,CATSRGQSSNQPQHF
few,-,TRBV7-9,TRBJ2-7,TGTGCCAGCAGCCCAGGGATGTGGACATGGGCCAACGAGCAGTACTTC,CASSPGMWTWANEQYF
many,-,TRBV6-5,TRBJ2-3,TGTGCCAGCAGTTACGCGATCGGCCCTCTGGATACGCAGTATTTT,CASSYAIGPLDTQYF
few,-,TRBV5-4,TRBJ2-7,TGTGCCAGCAGCTTGGGGACTGGGCAGGGTTACTACGAGCAGTACTTC,CASSLGTGQGYYEQYF
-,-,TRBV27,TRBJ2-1,TGTGCCAGCAGTTTAGGGCGGGGCTCCTACGATGAGCAGGTCTTC,CASSLGRGSYDEQVF
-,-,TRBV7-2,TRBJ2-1,TGTGCCAGCAGCTTAGTCTGGCGGGACAATGAGCAGTTCTTC,CASSLVWRDNEQFF
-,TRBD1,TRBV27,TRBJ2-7,TGTGCCAGCAGTTCTCCACGCTCCGGACAGGCCCTCTCCTACGAGCAGTACTTC,CASSSPRSGQALSYEQYF
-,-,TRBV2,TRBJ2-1,TGTGCCAGCAGTTCAAAGAGGGTCGAAGGGGAGACCCAGTTCTTC,CASSSKRVEGETQFF
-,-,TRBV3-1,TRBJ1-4,TGTGCCAGCAGCCAAGTCTGGGGAGGGTTTTCCGGGGAAAAACTGTTTTTT,CASSQVWGGFSGEKLFF
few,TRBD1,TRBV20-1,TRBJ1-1,TGCAGTGCTAGACGGACAGGGGGGAATACTGAAGCTTTCTTT,CSARRTGGNTEAFF
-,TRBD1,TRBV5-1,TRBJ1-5,TGCGCCAGCAGCCCGACAGGGGGCGTAGAGCCCCAGCATTTT,CASSPTGGVEPQHF
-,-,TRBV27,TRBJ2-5,TGTGCCAGCAGTTTGGGCAGGGTGAATGAGCAGTACTTC,CASSLGRVNEQYF
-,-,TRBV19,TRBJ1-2,TGTGCCAGTAGGGGATCCCATGGCTACACCTTC,CASRGSHGYTF
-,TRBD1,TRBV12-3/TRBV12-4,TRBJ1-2,TGTGCCGGCAGTCCTGGACAGGTCTATGGCTACACCTTC,CAGSPGQVYGYTF
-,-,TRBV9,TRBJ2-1,TGTGCCAGCAGCGAGGGCCCTCTATCCAATGAGCAGTTCTTC,CASSEGPLSNEQFF
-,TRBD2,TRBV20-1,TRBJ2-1,TGCAGTGCCTCAGCGCCCGGACTAGCGGGGGCCTACAATGAGCAGTTCTTC,CSASAPGLAGAYNEQFF
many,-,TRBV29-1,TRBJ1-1,TGCAGCGTTGAAGACCGTCCCACTGAAGCTTTCTTT,CSVEDRPTEAFF
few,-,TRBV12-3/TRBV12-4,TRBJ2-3,TGTGCCAGCGGGAAGGGGGGTGGCACAGATACGCAGTATTTT,CASGKGGGTDTQYF
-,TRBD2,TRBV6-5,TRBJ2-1,TGTGCCAGCACCGAGAGCGGGAGGGGTGAGCAGTTCTTC,CASTESGRGEQFF
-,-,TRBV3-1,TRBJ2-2,TGTGCCAGCAGCTTACGGTCTCCCCCCGGGGAGCTGTTTTTT,CASSLRSPPGELFF
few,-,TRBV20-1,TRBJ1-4,TGCAGTGCTCCCTCCGGCCCAACAACTAATGAAAAACTGTTTTTT,CSAPSGPTTNEKLFF
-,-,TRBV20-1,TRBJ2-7,TGCAGTGCCCTAGACAGGGACTACTACGAGCAGTACTTC,CSALDRDYYEQYF
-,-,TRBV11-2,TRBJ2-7,TGTGCCAGCAGCTCCCAATTCTACGAGCAGTACTTC,CASSSQFYEQYF
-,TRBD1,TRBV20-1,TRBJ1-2,TGCAGTGCTGGACAGGGGGCGGGGGATGGCTACACTTTC,CSAGQGAGDGYTF
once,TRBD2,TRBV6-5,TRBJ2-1,TGTGCCAGCAGTTCCCCGACTAGCGGGACAAACAATGAGCAGTTCTTC,CASSSPTSGTNNEQFF
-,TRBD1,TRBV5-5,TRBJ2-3,TGTGCCAGCAGCTCTGGGACAGGGAACACAGATACGCAGTATTTT,CASSSGTGNTDTQYF
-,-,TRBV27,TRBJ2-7,TGTGCCAGCAGTGTATATATGGAGTCCGAGCAGTACTTC,CASSVYMESEQYF
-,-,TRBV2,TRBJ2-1,TGTGCCAGCAGGGTTTCTTTCAATGAGCAGTTCTTC,CASRVSFNEQFF
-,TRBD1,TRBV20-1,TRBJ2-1,TGCAGTGCTAGAGAAGGGGCAGGGGGCGAGTTCTTC,CSAREGAGGEFF
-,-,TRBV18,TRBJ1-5,TGTGCCAGCTCACCTAACCTAAATAGCAATCAGCCCCAGCATTTT,CASSPNLNSNQPQHF
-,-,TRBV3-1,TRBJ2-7,TGTGCCAGTCGGCTACGGGGTAGCTCCTACGAGCAATACTTC,CASRLRGSSYEQYF
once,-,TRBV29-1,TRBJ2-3,TGCAGCGTTGAAGATCTCTATGGGTTAACCACAGATACGCAGTATTTT,CSVEDLYGLTTDTQYF
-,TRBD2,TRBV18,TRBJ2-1,TGTGCCAGCTCACCTTATGCCGGGACTAGCGGAGTCGGCTACAATGAGCAGTTCTTC,CASSPYAGTSGVGYNEQFF
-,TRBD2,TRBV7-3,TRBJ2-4,TGTGCCAGCAGCTTATTTCCTAGCGGGAGGGCTTGGCCAAACATTCAGTACTTC,CASSLFPSGRAWPNIQYF
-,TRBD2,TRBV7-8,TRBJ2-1,TGTGCCAGCAGCTTTGAAAGACTAGCGGACAATGAGCAGTTCTTC,CASSFERLADNEQFF
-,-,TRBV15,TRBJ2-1,TGTGCCACCAGCAGAGTAGGAGCGCCTCGGTCGAATGAGCAGTTCTTC,CATSRVGAPRSNEQFF
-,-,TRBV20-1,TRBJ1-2,TGCAGTGCTAGCCTCCAGGGGACTAACTATGGCTACACCTTC,CSASLQGTNYGYTF
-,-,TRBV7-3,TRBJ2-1,TGTGCCAGCAGCAGGACACCAACCTCCAATGAGCAGTTCTTC,CASSRTPTSNEQFF
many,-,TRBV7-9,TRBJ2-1,TGTGCCAGCAGCCCGCTTCTCGGGGGCTCCTACAATGAGCAGTTCTTC,CASSPLLGGSYNEQFF
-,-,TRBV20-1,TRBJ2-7,TGCAGTACATCCGGGGCAAACTACGAGCAGTACTTC,CSTSGANYEQYF
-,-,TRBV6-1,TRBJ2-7,TGTGCCAGCAGTGAATTAGGCATCGCCTCCTACGAGCAGTACTTC,CASSELGIASYEQYF